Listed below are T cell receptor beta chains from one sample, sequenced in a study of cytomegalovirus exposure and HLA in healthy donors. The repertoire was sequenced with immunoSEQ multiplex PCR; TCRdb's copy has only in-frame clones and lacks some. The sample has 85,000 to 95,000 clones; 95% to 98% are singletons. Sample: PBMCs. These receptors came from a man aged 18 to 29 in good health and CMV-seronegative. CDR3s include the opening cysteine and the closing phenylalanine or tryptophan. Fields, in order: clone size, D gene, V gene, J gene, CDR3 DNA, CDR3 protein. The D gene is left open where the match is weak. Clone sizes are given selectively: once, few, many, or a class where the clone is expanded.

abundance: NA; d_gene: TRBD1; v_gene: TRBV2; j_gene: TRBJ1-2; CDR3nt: TGTGCCAGCAGTCGACAGGGTTCATCGGATGGCTACACCTTC; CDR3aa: CASSRQGSSDGYTF
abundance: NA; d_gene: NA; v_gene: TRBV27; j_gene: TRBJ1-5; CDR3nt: TGTGCCAGCAGTTTTGGAGATAGCAATCAGCCCCAGCATTTT; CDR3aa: CASSFGDSNQPQHF
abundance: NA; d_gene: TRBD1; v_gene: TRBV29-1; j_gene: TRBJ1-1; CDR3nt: TGCAGCGTTGAATTAGGACAGGGCGAGGTTGCTTTCTTT; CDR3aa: CSVELGQGEVAFF
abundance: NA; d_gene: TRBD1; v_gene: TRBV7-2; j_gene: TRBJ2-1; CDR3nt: TGTGCCAGCAGCCGCGGGACAGGCCTTTTATTCGGCCTTCAGTTCTTC; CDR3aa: CASSRGTGLLFGLQFF
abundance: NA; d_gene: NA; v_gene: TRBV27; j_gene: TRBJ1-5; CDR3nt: TGTGCCAGCAGTCGGGGTCCCGACATGGTCAATCAGCCCCAGCATTTT; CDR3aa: CASSRGPDMVNQPQHF
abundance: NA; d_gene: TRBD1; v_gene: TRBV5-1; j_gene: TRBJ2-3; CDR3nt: TGCGCCAGCAGCTTACAGGGGTCTAGCACAGATACGCAGTATTTT; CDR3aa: CASSLQGSSTDTQYF
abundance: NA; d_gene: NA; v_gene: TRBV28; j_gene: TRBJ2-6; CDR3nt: TGTGCCAGCAGCCTTCCCAGCTCTGGGGCCAACGTCCTGACTTTC; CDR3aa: CASSLPSSGANVLTF
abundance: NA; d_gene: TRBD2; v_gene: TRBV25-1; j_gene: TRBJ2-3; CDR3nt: TGTGCCAGCAGGCCTCGCCCTAGCGGGAGCCCAGATACGCAGTATTTT; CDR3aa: CASRPRPSGSPDTQYF
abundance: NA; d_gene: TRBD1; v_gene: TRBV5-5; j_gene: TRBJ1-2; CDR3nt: TGTGCCAGCAGCTTGCTAGGGGGCAGTTATGGCTACACCTTC; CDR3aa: CASSLLGGSYGYTF
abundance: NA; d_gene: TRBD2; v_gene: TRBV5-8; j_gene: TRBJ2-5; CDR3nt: TGTGCCTGGGGGCTAGCGGGGCAGTACTTC; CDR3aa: CAWGLAGQYF
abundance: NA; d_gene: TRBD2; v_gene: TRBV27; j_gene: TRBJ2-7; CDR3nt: TGTGCCAGCAGTTTATCTAGCGGGATCGACGAGCAGTACTTC; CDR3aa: CASSLSSGIDEQYF
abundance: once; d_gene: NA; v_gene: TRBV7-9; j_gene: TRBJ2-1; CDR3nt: TGTGCCAGCAGCGGACCGGGGTCGACCCTCTCCTACAATGAGCAGTTCTTC; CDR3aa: CASSGPGSTLSYNEQFF
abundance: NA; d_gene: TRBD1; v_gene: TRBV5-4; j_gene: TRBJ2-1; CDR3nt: TGTGCCAGCAGCCCAGGACAGGGAAGGAATGAGCAGTTCTTC; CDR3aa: CASSPGQGRNEQFF
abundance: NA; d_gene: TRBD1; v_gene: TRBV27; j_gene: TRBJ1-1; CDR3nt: TGTGCCAGCAGTTTAACCTACAGGGGGCTTGTGGACACTGAAGCTTTCTTT; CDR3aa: CASSLTYRGLVDTEAFF
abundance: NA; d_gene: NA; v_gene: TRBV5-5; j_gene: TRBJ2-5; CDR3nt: TGTGCCACACAGGGGAGGGAGACCCAGTACTTC; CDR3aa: CATQGRETQYF
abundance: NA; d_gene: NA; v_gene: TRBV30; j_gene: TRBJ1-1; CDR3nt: TGTGCCTTCCTCACTTTGAACACTGAAGCTTTCTTT; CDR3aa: CAFLTLNTEAFF
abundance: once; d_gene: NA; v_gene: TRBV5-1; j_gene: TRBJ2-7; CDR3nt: TGCGCCAGCAGCCCCGTGAACAGCAACGAGCAGTACTTC; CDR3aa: CASSPVNSNEQYF
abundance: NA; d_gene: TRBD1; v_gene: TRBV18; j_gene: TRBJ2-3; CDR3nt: TGTGCCAGCTCACGTACCGGGACAGGGGGCTACACAGATACGCAGTATTTT; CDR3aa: CASSRTGTGGYTDTQYF
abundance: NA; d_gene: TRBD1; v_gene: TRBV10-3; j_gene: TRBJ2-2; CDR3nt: TGTGCCATCAGTGAGTCGACGGGACAGGGTAGCACCGGGGAGCTGTTTTTT; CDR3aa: CAISESTGQGSTGELFF
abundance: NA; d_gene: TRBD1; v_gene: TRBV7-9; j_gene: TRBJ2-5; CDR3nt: TGTGCCAGCAGCCCACGGGACAGGGGGCGCCGCGAGACCCAGTACTTC; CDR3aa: CASSPRDRGRRETQYF
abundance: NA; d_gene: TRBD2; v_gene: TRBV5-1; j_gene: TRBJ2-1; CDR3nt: TGCGCCAGCAGCTTGTTGGGTGCGGGACTAGTCTACAATGAGCAGTTCTTC; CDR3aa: CASSLLGAGLVYNEQFF
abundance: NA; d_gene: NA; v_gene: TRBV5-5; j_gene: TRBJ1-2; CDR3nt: TGTGCCAGCGGACATCGTATAGAAGATGGCTACACCTTC; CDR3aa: CASGHRIEDGYTF